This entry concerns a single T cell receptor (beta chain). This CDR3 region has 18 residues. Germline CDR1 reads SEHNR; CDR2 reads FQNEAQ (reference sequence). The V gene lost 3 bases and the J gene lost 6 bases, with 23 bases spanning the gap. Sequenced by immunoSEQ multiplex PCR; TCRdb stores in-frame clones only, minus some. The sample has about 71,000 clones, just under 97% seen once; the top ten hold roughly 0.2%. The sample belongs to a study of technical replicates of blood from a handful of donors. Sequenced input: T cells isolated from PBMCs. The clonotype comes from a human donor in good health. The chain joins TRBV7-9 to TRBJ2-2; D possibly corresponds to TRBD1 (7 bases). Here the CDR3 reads CASSFRQGEGWDSGELFF. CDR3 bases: TGTGCCAGCAGCTTCCGACAGGGAGAGGGTTGGGACTCCGGGGAGCTGTTTTTT.